This T cell receptor beta chain was captured in a study of OX40 agonist ivuxolimab in advanced cancers. Study findings and constraints: Nonresponders, in some cases, also had low normalized T-cell clonal expansion. On average, CD8+ T cells had more expanded clones than CD4+.

With regard to this clone: Its antigen is undetermined.

The assay was immunoSEQ multiplex PCR, and TCRdb's table has in-frame clones only and misses some. Of some 30,000 clones listed, about 90% are singletons. CDR3 length: 13 amino acids. Trimming pared 5 bases from V and 1 base from J, leaving 8 bases between. CDR1 is SGHTA and CDR2 is FQGNSA in the germline V gene. This TCR was recovered from an adult with an advanced solid tumor such as melanoma, head and neck, liver or kidney cancer. The material was CD4+ or CD8+ T cells sorted from blood, obtained in a trial of the OX40 agonist ivuxolimab. The genes are TRBV7-2 and TRBJ1-2; D gene ambiguous. The CDR3 loop is CASSGRYNYGYTF. CDR3 in DNA: TGTGCCAGCAGCGGAAGGTATAACTATGGCTACACCTTC.